The clone carrying this T cell receptor (beta chain) was seen once. The data are from a study of T cells of healthy individuals. Via MiXCR, TCRdb re-called the 5' RACE reads, giving one row per CDR3 protein. The sample has about 53,000 distinct CDR3 sequences, 14% to 15% seen once. The receptor was isolated from a human donor in good health.

The DNA of the CDR3 is TGTGCCAGCAGTCTCACTCCCGGGACAGCATACAATGAGCAGTTCTTC. It is translated as CASSLTPGTAYNEQFF. This rearrangement joins TRBV6-1 to TRBJ2-1; 7 nucleotides match TRBD1. There are 16 residues in the CDR3. CDR1 and CDR2 from the germline V gene are MNHNS and SASEGT. V lost 5 bases and J lost 4; bases outside the gene matches: 11.